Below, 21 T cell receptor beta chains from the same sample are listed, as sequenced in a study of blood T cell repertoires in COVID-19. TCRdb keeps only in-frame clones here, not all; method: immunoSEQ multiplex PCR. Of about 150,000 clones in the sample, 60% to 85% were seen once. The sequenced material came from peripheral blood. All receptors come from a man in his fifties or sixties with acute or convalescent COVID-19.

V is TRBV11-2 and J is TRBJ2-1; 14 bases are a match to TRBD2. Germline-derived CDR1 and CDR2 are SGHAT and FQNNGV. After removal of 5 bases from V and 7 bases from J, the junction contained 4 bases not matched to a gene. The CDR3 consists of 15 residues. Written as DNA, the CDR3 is TGTGCCAGCAGCCGACTAGCGGGGGGGCTTAATGAGCAGTTCTTC. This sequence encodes CASSRLAGGLNEQFF.

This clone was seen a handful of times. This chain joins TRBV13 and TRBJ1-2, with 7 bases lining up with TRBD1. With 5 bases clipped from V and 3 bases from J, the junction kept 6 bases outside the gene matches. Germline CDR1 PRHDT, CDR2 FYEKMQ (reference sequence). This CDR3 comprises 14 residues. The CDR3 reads CASSLRQGDYGYTF. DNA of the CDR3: TGTGCCAGCAGCCTTAGACAGGGTGACTATGGCTACACCTTC.

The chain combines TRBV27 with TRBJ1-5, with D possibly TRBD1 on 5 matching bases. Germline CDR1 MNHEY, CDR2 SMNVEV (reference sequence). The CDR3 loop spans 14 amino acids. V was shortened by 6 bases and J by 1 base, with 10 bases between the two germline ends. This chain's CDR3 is CASRGGGSNQPQHF. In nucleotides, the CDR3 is TGTGCCAGCAGGGGGGGAGGGAGCAATCAGCCCCAGCATTTT.

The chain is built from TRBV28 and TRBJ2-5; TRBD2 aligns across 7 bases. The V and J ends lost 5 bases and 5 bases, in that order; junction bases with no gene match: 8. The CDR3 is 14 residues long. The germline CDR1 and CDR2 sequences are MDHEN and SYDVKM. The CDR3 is CASSHRLAGETQYF. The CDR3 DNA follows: TGTGCCAGCAGTCACAGACTAGCTGGGGAGACCCAGTACTTC.

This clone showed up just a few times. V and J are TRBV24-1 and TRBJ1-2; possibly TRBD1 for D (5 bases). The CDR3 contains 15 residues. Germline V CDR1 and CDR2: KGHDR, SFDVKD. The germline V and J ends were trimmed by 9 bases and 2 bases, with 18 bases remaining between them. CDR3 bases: TGTGCCACCGTCCGGAGCTGGTGGGGCAACTATGGCTACACCTTC. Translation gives CATVRSWWGNYGYTF.

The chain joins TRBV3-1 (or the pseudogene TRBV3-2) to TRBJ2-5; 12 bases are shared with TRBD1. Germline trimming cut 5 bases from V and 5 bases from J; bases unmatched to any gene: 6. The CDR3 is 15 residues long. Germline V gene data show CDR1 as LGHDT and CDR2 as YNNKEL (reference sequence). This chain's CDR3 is CASSNRDRGRETQYF. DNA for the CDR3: TGTGCCAGCAGCAACCGGGACAGGGGGCGGGAGACCCAGTACTTC.

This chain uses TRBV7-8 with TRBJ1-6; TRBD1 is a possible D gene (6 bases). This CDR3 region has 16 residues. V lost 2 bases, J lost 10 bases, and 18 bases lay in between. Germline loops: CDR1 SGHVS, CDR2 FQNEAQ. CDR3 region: CASSLRTGGFGSPLHF. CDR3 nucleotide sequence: TGTGCCAGCAGCTTAAGGACGGGGGGCTTTGGGTCACCCCTCCACTTT.

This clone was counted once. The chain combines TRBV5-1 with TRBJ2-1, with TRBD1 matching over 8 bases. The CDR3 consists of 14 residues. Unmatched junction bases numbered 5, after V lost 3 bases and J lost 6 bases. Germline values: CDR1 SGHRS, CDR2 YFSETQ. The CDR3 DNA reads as TGCGCCAGCAGCTCGCGGACAGGGTTCAATGAGCAGTTCTTC. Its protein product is CASSSRTGFNEQFF.

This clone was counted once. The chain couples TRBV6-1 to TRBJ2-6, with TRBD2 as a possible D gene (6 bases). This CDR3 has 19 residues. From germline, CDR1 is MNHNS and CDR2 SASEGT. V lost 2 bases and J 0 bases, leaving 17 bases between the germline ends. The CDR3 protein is CASSESYGGVSSGANVLTF. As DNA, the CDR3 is TGTGCCAGCAGTGAATCATACGGAGGGGTGAGCTCTGGGGCCAACGTCCTGACTTTC.

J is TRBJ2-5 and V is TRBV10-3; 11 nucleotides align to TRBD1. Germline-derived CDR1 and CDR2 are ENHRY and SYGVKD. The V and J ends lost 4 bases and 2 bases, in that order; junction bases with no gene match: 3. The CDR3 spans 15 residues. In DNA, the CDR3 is TGTGCCATCAGTGTCGGACAGGGGGCACAAGAGACCCAGTACTTC. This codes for CAISVGQGAQETQYF.

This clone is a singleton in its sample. The CDR3 sequence: CASSPRGSSYNEQFF. The CDR3 DNA reads as TGTGCCAGCAGCCCCCGGGGGAGCTCCTACAATGAGCAGTTCTTC. This rearrangement joins TRBV2 to TRBJ2-1, with D tentatively TRBD2 (6 bases). Trimming pared 6 bases from V and 0 bases from J, leaving 12 bases between. The germline V gene has CDR1 SNHLY and CDR2 FYNNEI. The CDR3 contains 15 residues.

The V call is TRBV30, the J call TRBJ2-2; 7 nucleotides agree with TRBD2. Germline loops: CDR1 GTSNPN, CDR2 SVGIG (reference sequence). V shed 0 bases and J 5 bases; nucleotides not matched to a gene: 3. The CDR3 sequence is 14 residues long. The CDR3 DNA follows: TGTGCCTGGAGTGTGCGGGGACTAACCGGGGAGCTGTTTTTT. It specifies CAWSVRGLTGELFF.

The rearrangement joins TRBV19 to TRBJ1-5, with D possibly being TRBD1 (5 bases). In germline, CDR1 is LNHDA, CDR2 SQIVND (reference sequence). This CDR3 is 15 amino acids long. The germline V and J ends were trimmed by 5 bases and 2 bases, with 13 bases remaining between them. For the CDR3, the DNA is TGTGCCAGTAGTCCAAGGGGATTGGGCAATCAGCCCCAGCATTTT. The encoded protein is CASSPRGLGNQPQHF.

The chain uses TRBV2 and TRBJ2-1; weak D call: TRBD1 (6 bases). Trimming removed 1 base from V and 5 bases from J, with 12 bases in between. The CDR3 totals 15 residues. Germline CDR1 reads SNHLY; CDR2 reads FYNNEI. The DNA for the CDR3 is TGTGCCAGCAGTGAAGACAGGGCAAAAGACAATGAGCAGTTCTTC. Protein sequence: CASSEDRAKDNEQFF.

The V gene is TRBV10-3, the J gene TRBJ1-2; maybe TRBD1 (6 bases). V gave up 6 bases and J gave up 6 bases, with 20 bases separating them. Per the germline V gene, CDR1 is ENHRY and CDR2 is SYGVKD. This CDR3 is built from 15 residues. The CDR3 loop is CAISQPPRGRDGYTF. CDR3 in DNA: TGTGCCATCAGCCAACCCCCGCGGGGGCGGGATGGCTACACCTTC.

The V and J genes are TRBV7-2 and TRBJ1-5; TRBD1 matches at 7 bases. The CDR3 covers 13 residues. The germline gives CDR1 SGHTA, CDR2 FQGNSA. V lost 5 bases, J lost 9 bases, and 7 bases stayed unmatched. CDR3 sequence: CASSAGQVVPQHF. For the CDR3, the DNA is TGTGCCAGCAGCGCCGGACAGGTGGTGCCCCAGCATTTT. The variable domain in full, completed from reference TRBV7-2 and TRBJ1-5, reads GAGVSQSPSNKVTEKGKDVELRCDPISGHTALYWYRQSLGQGLEFLIYFQGNSAPDKSGLPSDRFSAERTGGSVSTLTIQRTQQEDSAVYLCASSAGQVVPQHFGDGTRLSIL.

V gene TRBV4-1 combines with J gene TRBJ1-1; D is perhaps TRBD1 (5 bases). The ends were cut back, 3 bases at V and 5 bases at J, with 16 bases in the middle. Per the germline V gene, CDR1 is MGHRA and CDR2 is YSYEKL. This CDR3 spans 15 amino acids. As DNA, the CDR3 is TGCGCCAGCAGCCACTCCCAGGGCCTGGAGACTGAAGCTTTCTTT. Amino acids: CASSHSQGLETEAFF.

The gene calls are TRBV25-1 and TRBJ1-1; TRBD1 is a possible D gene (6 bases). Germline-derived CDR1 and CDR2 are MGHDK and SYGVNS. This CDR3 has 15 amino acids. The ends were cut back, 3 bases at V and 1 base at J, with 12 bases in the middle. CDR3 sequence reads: CASSDSGQPNTEAFF. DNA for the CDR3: TGTGCCAGCAGTGACTCAGGACAGCCGAACACTGAAGCTTTCTTT. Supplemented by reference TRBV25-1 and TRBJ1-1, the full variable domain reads EADIYQTPRYLVIGTGKKITLECSQTMGHDKMYWYQQDPGMELHLIHYSYGVNSTEKGDLSSESTVSRIRTEHFPLTLESARPSHTSQYLCASSDSGQPNTEAFFGQGTRLTVV.

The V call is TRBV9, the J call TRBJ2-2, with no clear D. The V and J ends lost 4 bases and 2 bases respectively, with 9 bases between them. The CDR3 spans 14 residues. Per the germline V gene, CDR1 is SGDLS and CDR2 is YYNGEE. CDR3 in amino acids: CASSSAQNTGELFF. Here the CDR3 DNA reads TGTGCCAGCAGCTCCGCACAAAACACCGGGGAGCTGTTTTTT.

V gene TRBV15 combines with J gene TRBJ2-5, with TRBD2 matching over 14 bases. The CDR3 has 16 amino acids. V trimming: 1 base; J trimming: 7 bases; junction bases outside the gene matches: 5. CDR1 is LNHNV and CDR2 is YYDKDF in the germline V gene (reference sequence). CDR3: CATSRGGTSGGRTQYF. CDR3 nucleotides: TGTGCCACCAGCAGAGGGGGGACTAGCGGGGGCCGGACCCAGTACTTC.

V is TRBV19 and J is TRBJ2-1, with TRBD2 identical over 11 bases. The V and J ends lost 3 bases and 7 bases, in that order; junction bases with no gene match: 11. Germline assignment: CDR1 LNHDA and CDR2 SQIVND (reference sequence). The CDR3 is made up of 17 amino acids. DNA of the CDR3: TGTGCCAGTAGTATGATCCCCCTAGCGGGGGGACTTAATGAGCAGTTCTTC. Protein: CASSMIPLAGGLNEQFF.